The next 27 T cell receptor beta chains were all read from a single sample in a study of beta chain features in type 1 diabetes. The investigators reverse transcribed all of the isolated RNA, so they sequenced expressed TCRB transcripts. Only in-frame clones appear in the TCRdb table, and some are missing; sequencing was by immunoSEQ multiplex PCR. This table has a few hundred thousand clones, less than 20% appearing once. Sequenced material: naive CD4+ T cells from blood. Every receptor here comes from a young woman in good health.

This clone was counted only a few times. The CDR3 DNA reads as TGCAGCGTTGTCACTAGCGGGTACAATGAGCAGTTCTTC. This gives the protein CSVVTSGYNEQFF. This chain joins TRBV29-1 and TRBJ2-1; 9 nucleotides line up with TRBD2. The CDR3 runs to 13 residues. V dropped 4 bases and J dropped 4; count of bases not matched to a gene: 2. CDR1 is SQVTM, CDR2 ANQGSEA, per germline.

The chain recombines TRBV6-6 with TRBJ2-1; 11 bases match TRBD2. The V segment lost 2 bases and the J segment 8 bases; nucleotides outside the gene matches: 5. Germline CDR1 and CDR2: MNHNY and SVGAGI (reference sequence). This CDR3 has 15 amino acids. DNA for the CDR3: TGTGCCAGCAGTTACACTAGCGGGAGAGGGGATGAGCAGTTCTTC. Its protein product is CASSYTSGRGDEQFF.

The gene calls are TRBV7-2 and TRBJ2-3, with 8 bases identical to TRBD2. Germline V gene data show CDR1 as SGHTA and CDR2 as FQGNSA. V shed 6 bases and J 6 bases; nucleotides not matched to a gene: 11. This CDR3 contains 15 residues. CDR3 residues: CASSGRRGAGDTQYF. The CDR3 nucleotides read TGTGCCAGCAGTGGCCGGCGGGGGGCCGGCGATACGCAGTATTTT. The full variable domain, with the rest looked up from reference TRBV7-2 and TRBJ2-3, is GAGVSQSPSNKVTEKGKDVELRCDPISGHTALYWYRQSLGQGLEFLIYFQGNSAPDKSGLPSDRFSAERTGGSVSTLTIQRTQQEDSAVYLCASSGRRGAGDTQYFGPGTRLTVL.

This clone has more than one count but fewer than ten. V gene TRBV5-1 combines with J gene TRBJ2-4; 8 positions agree with TRBD1. The CDR3 extends over 15 amino acids. Germline V gene sequence: CDR1 SGHRS, CDR2 YFSETQ. The V and J ends lost 4 bases and 9 bases, in that order; junction bases with no gene match: 12. The CDR3 spells CASSRVDRGERIQYF. The CDR3 bases are TGCGCCAGCAGCCGTGTCGACAGGGGTGAACGCATTCAGTACTTC.

The chain combines TRBV4-1 with TRBJ2-3; a weak D match, TRBD2 (6 bases). The V and J ends lost 4 bases and 0 bases respectively, with 14 bases between them. The CDR3 consists of 16 residues. CDR1 and CDR2 (germline): MGHRA, YSYEKL. This CDR3 reads CASSPLGTSSTDTQYF. CDR3 coding DNA: TGCGCCAGCAGCCCGCTAGGGACTTCTAGCACAGATACGCAGTATTTT.

The chain couples TRBV7-8 to TRBJ2-7, with TRBD2 matching 7 bases. The trim removed 5 bases at V and 0 bases at J, leaving 10 bases unmatched. The germline V gene has CDR1 SGHVS and CDR2 FQNEAQ. This CDR3 spans 16 amino acids. The CDR3 spells CASSHGAGTISYEQYF. The CDR3 DNA is TGTGCCAGCAGCCATGGAGCGGGAACCATCTCCTACGAGCAGTACTTC.

This clone has only a few counts. The chain has TRBV5-1 and TRBJ2-7; 8 bases match TRBD2. The CDR3 totals 15 residues. Per germline, CDR1 SGHRS and CDR2 YFSETQ. V trimming: 3 bases; J trimming: 5 bases; junction bases outside the gene matches: 10. CDR3 in amino acids: CASSYQAGETNEQYF. CDR3 bases: TGCGCCAGCAGCTACCAAGCGGGAGAGACCAACGAGCAGTACTTC.

This clone was counted a few times. V and J are TRBV7-8 and TRBJ1-6, with D possibly TRBD1 on 6 matching bases. V shed 2 bases and J shed 12 bases, with 11 bases lying between them. The CDR3 has 13 amino acids. In germline, CDR1 is SGHVS, CDR2 FQNEAQ. In nucleotides, the CDR3 is TGTGCCAGCAGCTTAACAGGGTCTTTACCCCTCCACTTT. Translated, it gives CASSLTGSLPLHF.

The V call is TRBV27, the J call TRBJ1-1; D is perhaps TRBD1 (6 bases). V lost 4 bases and J 1 base, leaving 13 bases between the germline ends. Per the germline V gene, CDR1 is MNHEY and CDR2 is SMNVEV (reference sequence). The CDR3 totals 15 residues. This chain's CDR3 is CASSSPTGENTEAFF. The DNA of the CDR3 is TGTGCCAGCAGTTCCCCGACAGGAGAGAACACTGAAGCTTTCTTT.

The chain couples TRBV30 to TRBJ1-2; 10 bases fit TRBD1. V trimming: 6 bases; J trimming: 6 bases; junction bases outside the gene matches: 4. This CDR3 region has 12 residues. The V gene's germline CDR1 is GTSNPN and CDR2 SVGIG (reference sequence). The CDR3 nucleotides read TGTGCCTGCCGGACAGGGGGTGATGGCTACACCTTC. Amino acid sequence: CACRTGGDGYTF.

This clone has more than one count but fewer than ten. Other DNA sequences of this sample code for an identical CDR3. This chain links TRBV7-2 with TRBJ1-1, with D possibly being TRBD1 (6 bases). Germline V gene data show CDR1 as SGHTA and CDR2 as FQGNSA. The CDR3 totals 13 residues. Trimming took off 4 bases at V and 2 bases at J, with 8 bases between the two ends. CDR3 amino acids: CASSSGQNTEAFF. In DNA, the CDR3 is TGTGCCAGCAGCTCGGGACAAAACACTGAAGCTTTCTTT. The whole variable domain, filled in from reference TRBV7-2 and TRBJ1-1, reads GAGVSQSPSNKVTEKGKDVELRCDPISGHTALYWYRQSLGQGLEFLIYFQGNSAPDKSGLPSDRFSAERTGGSVSTLTIQRTQQEDSAVYLCASSSGQNTEAFFGQGTRLTVV.

The V gene is TRBV19, the J gene TRBJ2-7, with D possibly matching TRBD2 (6 bases). The V end was cut by 5 bases, the J end by 2 bases, with 10 bases between. Germline V gene sequence: CDR1 LNHDA, CDR2 SQIVND (reference sequence). This CDR3 has 13 amino acids. This CDR3 is CASSRTTAYEQYF. DNA for the CDR3: TGTGCCAGTAGTCGGACTACCGCCTACGAGCAGTACTTC.

The V call is TRBV18, the J call TRBJ1-2; 8 positions agree with TRBD1. V shed 3 bases, J shed 6 bases, and the junction held 6 bases outside the gene matches. Germline V gene sequence: CDR1 KGHSH, CDR2 LQKENI. The CDR3 covers 14 residues. CDR3 in amino acids: CASSPPDRDHGYTF. The CDR3 nucleotides are TGTGCCAGCTCACCCCCGGACAGGGACCATGGCTACACCTTC.

This clone came up a few times. The gene calls are TRBV11-2 and TRBJ2-3; 10 bases align to TRBD1. Per the germline V gene, CDR1 is SGHAT and CDR2 is FQNNGV. Trimming took 5 bases from V and 8 from J; bases not matched to a gene: 4. The CDR3 consists of 13 residues. CDR3 region: CASSARDRGTQYF. CDR3 DNA: TGTGCCAGCAGCGCCCGGGACAGGGGTACGCAGTATTTT.

This clone appeared a few times. The rearrangement joins TRBV30 to TRBJ1-2; TRBD1 matches 7 bases. The CDR3 extends over 15 amino acids. Germline V gene data show CDR1 as GTSNPN and CDR2 as SVGIG (reference sequence). J was trimmed by 5 bases and V by 0 bases; bases with no gene match: 9. The CDR3 DNA is TGTGCCTGGAGTGTAAGACAGGGCCTTTTGTATGGCTACACCTTC. Translation gives CAWSVRQGLLYGYTF.

The chain joins TRBV5-6 to TRBJ1-5, with D tentatively TRBD1 (6 bases). Looked up from germline, CDR1 is SGHDT and CDR2 is YYEEEE. The CDR3 loop spans 13 amino acids. The V and J ends lost 2 bases and 6 bases respectively, with 9 bases between them. CDR3 sequence: CASSLTGSQPQHF. CDR3 DNA sequence: TGTGCCAGCAGCTTAACAGGGAGTCAGCCCCAGCATTTT.

This clone was observed a few times. Germline and junction disagree at one end, which may indicate a read error. The chain has TRBV7-7 and TRBJ2-5, with 9 bases that match TRBD1. In germline, CDR1 is SSHAT, CDR2 FNYEAQ (reference sequence). The CDR3 runs to 16 residues. The CDR3 DNA sequence: TGTGCTAGCAGCTTAGGTACCGGGACAGGGAGAGAGACCCAGTACTTC. Translated: CASSLGTGTGRETQYF.

V and J are TRBV29-1 and TRBJ1-1, with 11 positions matching TRBD1. Germline lookup yields CDR1 SQVTM and CDR2 ANQGSEA. V trimming: 6 bases; J trimming: 8 bases; junction bases outside the gene matches: 14. The CDR3 totals 15 residues. CDR3 in amino acids: CSVVALDRGLSEAFF. The CDR3 DNA sequence: TGCAGCGTGGTAGCCCTGGACAGGGGGCTATCGGAAGCTTTCTTT.

The chain combines TRBV12-5 with TRBJ2-1; a possible D gene is TRBD2 (7 bases). The CDR3 has 15 amino acids. Germline V gene data show CDR1 as LGHNT and CDR2 as FRNRAP. V was clipped by 6 bases and J by 0 bases, with 12 bases between them. In DNA, the CDR3 is TGTGCTAGTGGACAAGGGGGGGGCTCCTACAATGAGCAGTTCTTC. Its translation: CASGQGGGSYNEQFF.

This clone was recorded only once. This rearrangement joins TRBV18 to TRBJ1-1; D possibly corresponds to TRBD1 (5 bases). CDR1 KGHSH and CDR2 LQKENI come from the germline V gene. The CDR3 has 14 residues. Trimming stripped 3 bases from V and 0 bases from J, with 8 bases between. The CDR3 bases are TGTGCCAGCTCACCGATAGGGGTGAACACTGAAGCTTTCTTT. It yields the protein CASSPIGVNTEAFF.

This clone has only a few counts. The V and J genes are TRBV14 and TRBJ2-5; no clear D. This CDR3 is 12 amino acids long. The V end lost 2 bases, the J end lost 4 bases, and 5 bases lay between the germline ends. Germline V gene data show CDR1 as SGHDN and CDR2 as FVKESK. CDR3 DNA sequence: TGTGCCAGCAGCCAAAGGAGAGAGACCCAGTACTTC. Its protein is CASSQRRETQYF.

V is TRBV5-1 and J is TRBJ1-2, with unresolved D. Germline-derived CDR1 and CDR2 are SGHRS and YFSETQ. The CDR3 totals 12 residues. V shed 5 bases and J shed 2 bases, with 7 bases lying between them. CDR3 nucleotides: TGCGCCAGCAGTTTACAGAACTATGGCTACACCTTC. It is translated as CASSLQNYGYTF.

The chain recombines TRBV2 with TRBJ1-2, with a weak D call TRBD1 (5 bases). Germline-derived CDR1 and CDR2 are SNHLY and FYNNEI. The ends were cut back, 6 bases at V and 7 bases at J, with 12 bases in the middle. The CDR3 totals 12 residues. CDR3 coding DNA: TGTGCCAGCAGCACCGGGGGTTTTGGCTACACCTTC. Translated: CASSTGGFGYTF.

This clone was recorded a few times. The chain combines TRBV9 with TRBJ2-1, with unresolved D. The V and J ends lost 0 bases and 10 bases respectively, with 11 bases between them. The CDR3 consists of 13 residues. The V gene's germline CDR1 is SGDLS and CDR2 YYNGEE. This CDR3 reads CASSVAALNEQFF. In nucleotides, the CDR3 is TGTGCCAGCAGCGTAGCTGCTCTAAACGAGCAGTTCTTC.

This clone came up a few times. The rearrangement links TRBV7-2 to TRBJ2-4; 9 bases are shared with TRBD1. CDR3 length: 13 residues. V was clipped by 2 bases and J by 15 bases; unmatched bases: 8. Germline V gene sequence: CDR1 SGHTA, CDR2 FQGNSA. CDR3 sequence (DNA): TGTGCCAGCAGCTTATCGGGACAGGGAAGGGTGTACTTC. Protein sequence: CASSLSGQGRVYF.

V and J are TRBV6-5 and TRBJ2-4; possibly TRBD1 for D (5 bases). CDR1 is MNHEY, CDR2 SVGAGI, per germline. CDR3 length equals 11 residues. Between the trimmed V and J ends, which lost 7 bases and 5 bases, there was a span of 6 bases. The CDR3 sequence: CASTGQNIQYF. The CDR3 DNA sequence: TGTGCCAGCACAGGGCAAAACATTCAGTACTTC.

The chain joins TRBV5-1 to TRBJ2-1; 10 bases align to TRBD2. Germline CDR1 and CDR2: SGHRS and YFSETQ. The trim removed 0 bases at V and 8 bases at J, leaving 2 bases unmatched. The CDR3 has 14 residues. As DNA, the CDR3 is TGCGCCAGCAGCTTGGCTGGGACTAGCGATGAGCAGTTCTTC. It codes for CASSLAGTSDEQFF. Looking up the rest from reference TRBV5-1 and TRBJ2-1 gives the full variable domain: KAGVTQTPRYLIKTRGQQVTLSCSPISGHRSVSWYQQTPGQGLQFLFEYFSETQRNKGNFPGRFSGRQFSNSRSEMNVSTLELGDSALYLCASSLAGTSDEQFFGPGTRLTVL.